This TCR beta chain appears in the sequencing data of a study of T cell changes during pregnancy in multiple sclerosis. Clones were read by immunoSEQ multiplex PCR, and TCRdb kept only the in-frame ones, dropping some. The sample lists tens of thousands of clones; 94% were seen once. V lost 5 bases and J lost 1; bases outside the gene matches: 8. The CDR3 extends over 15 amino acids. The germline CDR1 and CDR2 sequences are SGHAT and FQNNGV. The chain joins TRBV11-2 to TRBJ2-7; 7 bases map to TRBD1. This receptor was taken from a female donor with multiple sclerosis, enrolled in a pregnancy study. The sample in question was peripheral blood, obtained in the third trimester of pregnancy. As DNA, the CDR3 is TGTGCCAGCAGCACCCCCGGGACAGTATCCTACGAGCAGTACTTC. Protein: CASSTPGTVSYEQYF.